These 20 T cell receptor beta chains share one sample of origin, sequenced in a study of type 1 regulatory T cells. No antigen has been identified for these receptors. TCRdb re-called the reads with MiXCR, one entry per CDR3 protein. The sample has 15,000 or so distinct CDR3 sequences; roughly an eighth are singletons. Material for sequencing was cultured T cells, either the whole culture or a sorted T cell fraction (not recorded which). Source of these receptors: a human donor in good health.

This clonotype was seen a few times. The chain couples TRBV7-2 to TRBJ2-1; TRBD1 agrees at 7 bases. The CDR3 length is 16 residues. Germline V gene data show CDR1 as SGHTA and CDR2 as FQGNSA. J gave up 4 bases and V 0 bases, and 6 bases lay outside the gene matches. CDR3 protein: CASSLAIGTEYNEQFF. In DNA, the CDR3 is TGTGCCAGCAGCTTAGCAATAGGGACAGAGTACAATGAGCAGTTCTTC.

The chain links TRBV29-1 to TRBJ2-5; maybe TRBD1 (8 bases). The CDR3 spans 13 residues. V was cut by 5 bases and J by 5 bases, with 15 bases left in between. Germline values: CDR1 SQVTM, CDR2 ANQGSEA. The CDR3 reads CSVSTGGEETQYF. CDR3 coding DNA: TGCAGCGTTTCTACAGGGGGGGAGGAGACCCAGTACTTC.

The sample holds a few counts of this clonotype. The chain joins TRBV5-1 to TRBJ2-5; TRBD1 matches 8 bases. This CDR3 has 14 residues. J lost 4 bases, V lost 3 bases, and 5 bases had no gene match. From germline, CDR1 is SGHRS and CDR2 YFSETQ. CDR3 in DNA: TGCGCCAGCAGCTCTGGACAGGGAGGAGAGACCCAGTACTTC. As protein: CASSSGQGGETQYF.

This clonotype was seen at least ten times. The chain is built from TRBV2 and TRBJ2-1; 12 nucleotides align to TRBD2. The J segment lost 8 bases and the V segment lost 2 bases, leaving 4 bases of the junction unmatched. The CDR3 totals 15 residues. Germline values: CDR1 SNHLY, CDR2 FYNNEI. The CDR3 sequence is CASSELAGGPDEQFF. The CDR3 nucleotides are TGTGCCAGCAGTGAACTAGCGGGAGGGCCGGATGAGCAGTTCTTC.

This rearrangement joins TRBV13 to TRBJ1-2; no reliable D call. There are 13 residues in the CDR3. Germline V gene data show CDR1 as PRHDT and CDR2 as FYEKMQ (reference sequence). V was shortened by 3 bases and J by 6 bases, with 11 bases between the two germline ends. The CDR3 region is CASSLGRRNGYTF. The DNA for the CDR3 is TGTGCCAGCAGCTTGGGCCGAAGGAATGGCTACACCTTC.

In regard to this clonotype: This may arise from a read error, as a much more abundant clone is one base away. The CDR3 DNA reads as TGTGCCAGCAGCCCAACCGCCTACGAGCAGCACTTC. Translation: CASSPTAYEQHF. The chain couples TRBV7-3 to TRBJ2-7; D uncertain. Germline loops: CDR1 SGHTA, CDR2 FQGTGA. The CDR3 loop spans 12 amino acids.

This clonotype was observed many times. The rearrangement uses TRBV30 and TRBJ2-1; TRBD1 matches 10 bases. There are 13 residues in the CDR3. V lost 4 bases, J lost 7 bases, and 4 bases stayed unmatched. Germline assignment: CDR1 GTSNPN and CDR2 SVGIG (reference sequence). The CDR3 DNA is TGTGCCTGGACCGGGACAGGGGTGAATGAGCAGTTCTTC. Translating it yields CAWTGTGVNEQFF.

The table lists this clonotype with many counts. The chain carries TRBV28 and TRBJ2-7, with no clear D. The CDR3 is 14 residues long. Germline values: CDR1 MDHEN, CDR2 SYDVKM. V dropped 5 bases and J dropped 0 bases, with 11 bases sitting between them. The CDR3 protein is CASSPTAPSYEQYF. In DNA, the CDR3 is TGTGCCAGCAGTCCAACAGCCCCCTCCTACGAGCAGTACTTC.

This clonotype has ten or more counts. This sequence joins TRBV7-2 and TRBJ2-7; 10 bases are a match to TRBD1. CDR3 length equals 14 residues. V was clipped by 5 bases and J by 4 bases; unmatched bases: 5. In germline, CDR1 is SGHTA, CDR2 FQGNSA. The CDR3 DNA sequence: TGTGCCAGCAGCCGACAGGGGGCGTCGTACGAGCAGTACTTC. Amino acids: CASSRQGASYEQYF. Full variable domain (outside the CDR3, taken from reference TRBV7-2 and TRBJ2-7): GAGVSQSPSNKVTEKGKDVELRCDPISGHTALYWYRQSLGQGLEFLIYFQGNSAPDKSGLPSDRFSAERTGGSVSTLTIQRTQQEDSAVYLCASSRQGASYEQYFGPGTRLTVT.

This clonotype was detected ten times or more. CDR3 region: CASSPARSPGANVLTF. CDR3 sequence (DNA): TGTGCCAGCTCACCTGCCAGGTCCCCTGGGGCCAACGTCCTGACTTTC. The chain has TRBV18 and TRBJ2-6; D is uncertain. V gave up 3 bases and J gave up 2 bases, with 11 bases separating them. Germline CDR1 KGHSH, CDR2 LQKENI. The CDR3 totals 16 residues.

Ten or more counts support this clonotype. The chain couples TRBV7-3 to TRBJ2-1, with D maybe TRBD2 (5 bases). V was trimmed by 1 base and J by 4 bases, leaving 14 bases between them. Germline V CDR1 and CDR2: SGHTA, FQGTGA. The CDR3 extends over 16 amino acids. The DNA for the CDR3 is TGTGCCAGCAGCTTAAACGCGGGTCCTTTATACAATGAGCAGTTCTTC. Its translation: CASSLNAGPLYNEQFF.

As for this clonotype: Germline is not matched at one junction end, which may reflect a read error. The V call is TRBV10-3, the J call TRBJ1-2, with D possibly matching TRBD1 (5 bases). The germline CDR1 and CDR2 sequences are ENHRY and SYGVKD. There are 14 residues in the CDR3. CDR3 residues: CAISEATAIYGCTF. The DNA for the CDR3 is TGTGCCATCAGTGAGGCGACAGCCATCTATGGCTGCACCTTC.

The CDR3 spells CASSLGGRPTDTQYF. CDR3 DNA sequence: TGTGCCAGCAGCTTGGGCGGGAGACCCACAGATACGCAGTATTTT. The rearrangement links TRBV5-6 to TRBJ2-3, with TRBD2 identical over 7 bases. The CDR3 is made up of 15 amino acids. V lost 0 bases to trimming and J lost 2 bases; unmatched junction nucleotides: 3. The germline V gene has CDR1 SGHDT and CDR2 YYEEEE.

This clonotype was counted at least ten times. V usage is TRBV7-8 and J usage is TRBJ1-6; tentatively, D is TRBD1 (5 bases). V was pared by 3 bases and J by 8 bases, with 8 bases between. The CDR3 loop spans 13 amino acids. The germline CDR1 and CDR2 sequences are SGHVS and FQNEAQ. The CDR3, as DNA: TGTGCCAGCAGCTTGACAGCGGATTCACCCCTCCACTTT. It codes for CASSLTADSPLHF. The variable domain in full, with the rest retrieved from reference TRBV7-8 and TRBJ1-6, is GAGVSQSPRYKVAKRGQDVALRCDPISGHVSLFWYQQALGQGPEFLTYFQNEAQLDKSGLPSDRFFAERPEGSVSTLKIQRTQQEDSAVYLCASSLTADSPLHFGNGTRLTVT.

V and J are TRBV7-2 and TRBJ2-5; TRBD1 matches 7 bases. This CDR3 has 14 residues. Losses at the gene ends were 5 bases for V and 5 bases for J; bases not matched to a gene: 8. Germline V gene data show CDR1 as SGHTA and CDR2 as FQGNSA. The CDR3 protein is CASSSGQDWETQYF. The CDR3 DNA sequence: TGTGCCAGCAGCAGCGGACAGGATTGGGAGACCCAGTACTTC. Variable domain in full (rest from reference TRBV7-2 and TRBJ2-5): GAGVSQSPSNKVTEKGKDVELRCDPISGHTALYWYRQSLGQGLEFLIYFQGNSAPDKSGLPSDRFSAERTGGSVSTLTIQRTQQEDSAVYLCASSSGQDWETQYFGPGTRLLVL.

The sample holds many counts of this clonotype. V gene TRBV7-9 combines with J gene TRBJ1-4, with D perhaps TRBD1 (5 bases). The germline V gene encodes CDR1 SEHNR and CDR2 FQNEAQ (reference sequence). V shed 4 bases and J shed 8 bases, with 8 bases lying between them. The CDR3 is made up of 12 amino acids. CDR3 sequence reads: CASSSGGEKLFF. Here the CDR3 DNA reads TGTGCCAGCAGCTCGGGGGGAGAAAAACTGTTTTTT.

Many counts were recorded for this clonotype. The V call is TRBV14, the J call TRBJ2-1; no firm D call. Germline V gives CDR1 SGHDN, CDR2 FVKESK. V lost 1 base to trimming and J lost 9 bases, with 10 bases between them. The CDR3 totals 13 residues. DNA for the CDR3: TGTGCCAGCAGCCAAGTCTGGGCTAGTGAGCAGTTCTTC. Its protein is CASSQVWASEQFF.

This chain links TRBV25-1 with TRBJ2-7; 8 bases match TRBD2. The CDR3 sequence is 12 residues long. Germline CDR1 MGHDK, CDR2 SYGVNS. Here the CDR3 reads CAPNGRAWEQYF. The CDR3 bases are TGTGCTCCCAACGGGAGGGCCTGGGAGCAGTACTTC.

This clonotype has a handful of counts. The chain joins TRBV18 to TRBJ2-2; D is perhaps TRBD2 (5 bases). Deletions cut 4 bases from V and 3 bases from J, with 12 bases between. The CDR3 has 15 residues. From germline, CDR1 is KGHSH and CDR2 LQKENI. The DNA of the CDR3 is TGTGCCAGCTCACTACAAACTAGGGACACCGGGGAGCTGTTTTTT. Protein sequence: CASSLQTRDTGELFF.

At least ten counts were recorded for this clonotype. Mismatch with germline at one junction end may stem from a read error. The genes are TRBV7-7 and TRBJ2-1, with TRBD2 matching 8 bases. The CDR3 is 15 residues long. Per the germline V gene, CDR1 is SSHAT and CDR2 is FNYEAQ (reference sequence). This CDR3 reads CASSVIAGSYNEQFF. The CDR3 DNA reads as TGTGCTAGCAGCGTAATAGCGGGATCCTACAATGAGCAGTTCTTC.